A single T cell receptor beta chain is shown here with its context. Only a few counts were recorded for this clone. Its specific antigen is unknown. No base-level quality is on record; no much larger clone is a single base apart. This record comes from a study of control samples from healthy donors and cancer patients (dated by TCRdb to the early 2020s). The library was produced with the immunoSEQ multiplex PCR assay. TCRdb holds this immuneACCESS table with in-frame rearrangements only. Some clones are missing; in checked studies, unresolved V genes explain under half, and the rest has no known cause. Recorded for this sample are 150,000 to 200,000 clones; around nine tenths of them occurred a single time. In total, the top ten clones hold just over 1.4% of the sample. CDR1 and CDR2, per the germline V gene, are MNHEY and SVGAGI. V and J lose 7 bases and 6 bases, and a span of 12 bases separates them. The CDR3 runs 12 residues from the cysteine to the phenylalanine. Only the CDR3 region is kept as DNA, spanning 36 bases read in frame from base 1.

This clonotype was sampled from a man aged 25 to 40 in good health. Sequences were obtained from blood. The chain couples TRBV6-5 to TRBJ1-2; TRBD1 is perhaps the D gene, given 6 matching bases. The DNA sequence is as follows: TGTGCCAGCAAGGGGGGCGGGGATGGCTACACCTTC. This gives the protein CASKGGGDGYTF.